This TCR beta chain is from a study of shared T cell receptors in the human thymus. The protocol was immunoSEQ multiplex PCR, while the TCRdb copy is restricted to in-frame clones and leaves out a portion. The profile shows 700,000 to 750,000 clones, approximately 85% of them singletons. CDR1 SGHTA and CDR2 FQGNSA come from the germline V gene. The CDR3 length is 15 residues. Trimming pared 10 bases from V and 8 bases from J, leaving 23 bases between. In addition, the sample was reused for a study of human thymus T cells. That study reports: Having corrective surgery for congenital heart defects, healthy Finnish infants were the ones who donated. Corrective heart surgery yielded resections, and these provided the thymus tissue. The authors found apparently biased V and J gene usage in thymic and blood repertoires. Thymic repertoires from unrelated individuals overlapped highly, related research reported.

Sequencing was carried out using thymocytes. The source of this sequence is a girl in the first two years of life with a congenital heart defect. This rearrangement joins TRBV7-2 to TRBJ1-4; tentative D call: TRBD1 (5 bases). The CDR3 DNA sequence: TGTGCCATCATCACACGGGGGGAGGAAGGCGAAAAACTGTTTTTT. Translated, it gives CAIITRGEEGEKLFF.